This T cell receptor (beta chain) was found in a study of T-cell reconstitution after alpha-beta-depleted transplantation in children. Construction of the TCRbeta library involved unique molecular identifiers. TCRdb called the PCR reads again in MiXCR, with one record for every CDR3 protein. The sample carries approximately 520,000 distinct CDR3 sequences, roughly 33% recorded once. The V and J ends lost 0 bases and 3 bases respectively, with 13 bases between them. The CDR3 extends over 16 amino acids. Germline-derived CDR1 and CDR2 are SGHTA and FQGNSA. The sequences come from PBMCs from the stem cell graft donor, collected from the stem cell graft. The chain employs TRBV7-2 and TRBJ2-3, with D uncertain. The clonotype comes from a human donor who donated a stem cell graft to a child with aplastic anemia. DNA for the CDR3: TGTGCCAGCAGCTTAGCGCGCCCTGGCTCTACAGATACGCAGTATTTT. It encodes CASSLARPGSTDTQYF.